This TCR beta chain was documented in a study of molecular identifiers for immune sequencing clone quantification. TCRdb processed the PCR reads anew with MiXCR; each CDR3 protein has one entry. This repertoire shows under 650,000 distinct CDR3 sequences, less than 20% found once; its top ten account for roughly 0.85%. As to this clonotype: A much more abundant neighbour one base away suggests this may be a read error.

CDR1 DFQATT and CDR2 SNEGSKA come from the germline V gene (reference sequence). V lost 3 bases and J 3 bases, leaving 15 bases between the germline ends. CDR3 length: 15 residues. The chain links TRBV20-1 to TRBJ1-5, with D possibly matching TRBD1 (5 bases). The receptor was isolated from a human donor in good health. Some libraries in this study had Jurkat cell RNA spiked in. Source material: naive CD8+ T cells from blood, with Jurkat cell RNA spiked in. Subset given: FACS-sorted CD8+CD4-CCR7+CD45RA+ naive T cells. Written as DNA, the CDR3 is TGCAGTGCTAGGAGGGGAATAGACTACAATCAGCCCCAGCATTTT. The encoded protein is CSARRGIDYNQPQHF.